Below, 25 T cell receptor beta chains from the same sample are listed, as sequenced in a study of PD-1 blockade in classical Hodgkin lymphoma. Method: immunoSEQ multiplex PCR; TCRdb's copy keeps in-frame clones and lacks some. This repertoire shows 35,000 to 50,000 clones, approximately 80% found once; its top ten account for approximately 11%. After autologous stem cell transplantation all patients relapsed, and prior brentuximab vedotin exposure differed between cohorts. This specimen was peripheral blood mononuclear cells (PBMCs), taken at baseline. Receptor source: a human donor with classical Hodgkin lymphoma.

This chain uses TRBV10-3 with TRBJ2-7, with D hard to call. Trimming took off 3 bases at V and 0 bases at J, with 6 bases between the two ends. Germline CDR1 ENHRY, CDR2 SYGVKD. The CDR3 spans 13 residues. The CDR3 protein is CAISDGSSYEQYF. In DNA form, the CDR3 reads TGTGCCATCAGTGACGGCAGCTCCTACGAGCAGTACTTC.

This rearrangement joins TRBV2 to TRBJ2-3; D is undetermined. The CDR3 has 15 amino acids. Trimming took off 7 bases at V and 3 bases at J, with 17 bases between the two ends. The germline CDR1 and CDR2 sequences are SNHLY and FYNNEI. The CDR3 DNA reads TGTGCCAGCAAGGTGGCCCAACGGGCGACAGATACGCAGTATTTT. Its translation is CASKVAQRATDTQYF.

The chain recombines TRBV5-6 with TRBJ2-4; D remains unclear. Deletions cut 7 bases from V and 11 bases from J, with 10 bases between. Looked up from germline, CDR1 is SGHDT and CDR2 is YYEEEE. The CDR3 runs to 10 residues. This chain's CDR3 is CASAPDFQYF. As DNA, the CDR3 is TGTGCCAGCGCGCCAGACTTTCAGTACTTC.

The gene calls are TRBV6-5 and TRBJ2-2, with a possible D match to TRBD2 (5 bases). V lost 6 bases to trimming and J lost 1 base, with 9 bases between them. CDR1 and CDR2 from the germline V gene are MNHEY and SVGAGI. CDR3 length equals 14 residues. In DNA form, the CDR3 reads TGTGCCAGCAGGCTAGCCCTGAACACCGGGGAGCTGTTTTTT. This codes for CASRLALNTGELFF.

This clone appeared once. V usage is TRBV6-5 and J usage is TRBJ2-1; 8 bases align to TRBD1. Germline CDR1 is MNHEY and CDR2 is SVGAGI. Trimming removed 11 bases from V and 6 bases from J; junction bases left unmatched: 3. The CDR3 is 11 amino acids. CDR3 in amino acids: CASQGGNEQFF. DNA of the CDR3: TGTGCCTCACAGGGGGGCAATGAGCAGTTCTTC.

This clone has just a few counts. The V and J genes are TRBV11-2 and TRBJ2-4; 12 bases are a match to TRBD2. The CDR3 has 17 residues. V shed 3 bases and J 2 bases; nucleotides not matched to a gene: 5. Germline loops: CDR1 SGHAT, CDR2 FQNNGV. In nucleotides, the CDR3 is TGTGCCAGCAGCTTCCCGACTAGCGGGGGAACCAAAAACATTCAGTACTTC. This gives the protein CASSFPTSGGTKNIQYF.

The rearrangement joins TRBV7-8 to TRBJ1-2; D remains unclear. V was cut by 11 bases and J by 2 bases, with 12 bases left in between. Per the germline V gene, CDR1 is SGHVS and CDR2 is FQNEAQ. The CDR3 is 12 residues long. CDR3 bases: TGTGCCCTTGAAAGGCCGAACTATGGCTACACCTTC. Its translation is CALERPNYGYTF.

The gene calls are TRBV6-5 and TRBJ2-7; 7 positions agree with TRBD2. The CDR3 contains 14 residues. V shed 6 bases, J shed 2 bases, and the junction held 7 bases outside the gene matches. Germline assignment: CDR1 MNHEY and CDR2 SVGAGI. The CDR3 sequence: CASSPGGTTYEQYF. CDR3 sequence (DNA): TGTGCCAGCAGCCCCGGGGGGACTACCTACGAGCAGTACTTC.

The rearrangement joins TRBV18 to TRBJ2-1; D remains ambiguous. Germline V gene lookup returns CDR1 KGHSH and CDR2 LQKENI. V gave up 1 base and J gave up 3 bases, with 7 bases separating them. The CDR3 covers 14 residues. The CDR3, as DNA: TGTGCCAGCTCACCACTCCTGGACTACAATGAGCAGTTCTTC. Protein: CASSPLLDYNEQFF.

This clone was recorded only once. The V and J genes are TRBV4-1 and TRBJ2-3, with 13 nucleotides matching TRBD2. Germline V CDR1 and CDR2: MGHRA, YSYEKL. Trimming cost V 5 bases and J 6 bases; bases outside gene matches: 14. This CDR3 contains 18 residues. CDR3 nucleotide sequence: TGCGCCAGCAGCTTCGGACTAGCGGGAGTATTTAGGGCGGATACGCAGTATTTT. This codes for CASSFGLAGVFRADTQYF.

The rearrangement links TRBV9 to TRBJ2-1; 8 nucleotides line up with TRBD2. The V gene end was trimmed by 2 bases and the J gene end by 5 bases; junction bases not matched to a gene: 6. There are 15 residues in the CDR3. CDR1 and CDR2 (germline): SGDLS, YYNGEE. Here the CDR3 reads CASSVWLAGNNEQFF. The DNA of the CDR3 is TGTGCCAGCAGCGTTTGGCTAGCGGGTAACAATGAGCAGTTCTTC.

This clone appeared a single time. This chain links TRBV6-1 with TRBJ2-5; 8 bases align to TRBD1. The length of the CDR3 is 15 residues. V was pared by 6 bases and J by 4 bases, with 10 bases of the junction left unmatched. The germline CDR1 and CDR2 sequences are MNHNS and SASEGT. CDR3 nucleotide sequence: TGTGCCAGCAGCCTTACGGACAGGGAAGGAGAGACCCAGTACTTC. This encodes CASSLTDREGETQYF.

This chain uses TRBV7-6 with TRBJ2-2; 12 bases map to TRBD1. The junction had 4 bases not matched to a gene; V was cut back by 4 bases and J by 7 bases. This CDR3 has 15 residues. Germline V CDR1 and CDR2: SGHVS, FNYEAQ. CDR3 amino acids: CASSSGQGAHGELFF. CDR3 nucleotides: TGTGCCAGCAGCTCGGGACAGGGGGCACACGGGGAGCTGTTTTTT. The entire variable domain, with the rest obtained from reference TRBV7-6 and TRBJ2-2, is as follows: GAGVSQSPRYKVTKRGQDVALRCDPISGHVSLYWYRQALGQGPEFLTYFNYEAQQDKSGLPNDRFSAERPEGSISTLTIQRTEQRDSAMYRCASSSGQGAHGELFFGEGSRLTVL.

The chain recombines TRBV2 with TRBJ2-7; 10 nucleotides line up with TRBD2. Germline CDR1 reads SNHLY; CDR2 reads FYNNEI. V shed 7 bases, J shed 0 bases, and the junction held 12 bases outside the gene matches. CDR3 length: 17 amino acids. The CDR3 sequence: CASMPWTSGRSSYEQYF. CDR3 nucleotides: TGTGCCAGCATGCCGTGGACTAGCGGTAGGAGCTCCTACGAGCAGTACTTC. Together with reference TRBV2 and TRBJ2-7, the CDR3 gives the full variable domain: EPEVTQTPSHQVTQMGQEVILRCVPISNHLYFYWYRQILGQKVEFLVSFYNNEISEKSEIFDDQFSVERPDGSNFTLKIRSTKLEDSAMYFCASMPWTSGRSSYEQYFGPGTRLTVT.

This chain links TRBV7-3 with TRBJ2-7; 8 nucleotides agree with TRBD1. This CDR3 comprises 15 residues. V lost 1 base, J lost 6 bases, and 8 bases stayed unmatched. Per the germline V gene, CDR1 is SGHTA and CDR2 is FQGTGA. DNA for the CDR3: TGTGCCAGCAGCTTAATGGCAGGGGGCTCCCTCGAGCAGTACTTC. Amino acid sequence: CASSLMAGGSLEQYF.

The V gene is TRBV18, the J gene TRBJ1-2; TRBD1 agrees at 11 bases. Germline lookup yields CDR1 KGHSH and CDR2 LQKENI. The CDR3 is 15 amino acids. The V and J ends lost 1 base and 7 bases, in that order; junction bases with no gene match: 5. The CDR3 bases are TGTGCCAGCTCACCACTCGGACAGGGGGCGCGTGGCTACACCTTC. Amino acid sequence: CASSPLGQGARGYTF.

The chain couples TRBV6-1 to TRBJ1-2; 9 positions agree with TRBD1. Germline CDR1 reads MNHNS; CDR2 reads SASEGT. This CDR3 spans 15 amino acids. With 5 bases clipped from V and 4 bases from J, the junction kept 8 bases outside the gene matches. DNA for the CDR3: TGTGCCAGCAGTCCCGGAGAGACAGGGGGCTATGGCTACACCTTC. It encodes CASSPGETGGYGYTF.

The chain carries TRBV14 and TRBJ1-1, with D unclear. Germline V CDR1 and CDR2: SGHDN, FVKESK. This CDR3 comprises 13 residues. Trimming pared 2 bases from V and 1 base from J, leaving 5 bases between. The CDR3 here is CASSQFGNTEAFF. The CDR3 DNA reads as TGTGCCAGCAGCCAATTCGGGAACACTGAAGCTTTCTTT.

The chain recombines TRBV6-5 with TRBJ1-2; 7 bases agree with TRBD1. The J segment lost 5 bases and the V segment lost 8 bases, leaving 14 bases of the junction unmatched. The CDR3 has 15 amino acids. CDR1 MNHEY and CDR2 SVGAGI come from the germline V gene. CDR3 nucleotide sequence: TGTGCCAGCCGATATTTAGACAGGGAATCATATGGCTACACCTTC. Its protein is CASRYLDRESYGYTF.

This clone was picked up one time. This chain joins TRBV7-2 and TRBJ2-7, with a weak D call TRBD2 (6 bases). V was clipped by 5 bases and J by 2 bases, with 16 bases between them. The germline gives CDR1 SGHTA, CDR2 FQGNSA. The CDR3 is 15 residues long. The CDR3 spells CASSNLALLAYEQYF. CDR3 nucleotides: TGTGCCAGCAGCAATCTAGCGCTATTGGCCTACGAGCAGTACTTC.

CDR3 bases: TGCGCCAGCAGTCACAAGGGGAGCCGAGAGACCCAGTACTTC. It codes for CASSHKGSRETQYF. The chain uses TRBV4-1 and TRBJ2-5; D is possibly TRBD1 or TRBD2 (5 bases each). CDR3 length: 14 amino acids. Germline values: CDR1 MGHRA, CDR2 YSYEKL. Between the trimmed V and J ends, which lost 6 bases and 4 bases, there was a span of 15 bases.

This sequence joins TRBV15 and TRBJ1-2; D is unresolved. This CDR3 contains 17 residues. Germline CDR1 reads LNHNV; CDR2 reads YYDKDF (reference sequence). V was cut by 0 bases and J by 2 bases, with 16 bases left in between. Here the CDR3 DNA reads TGTGCCACCAGCAGAGATGGGAGGGCAGGACTGAACTATGGCTACACCTTC. It codes for CATSRDGRAGLNYGYTF.

This clone was detected a few times. The chain has TRBV4-2 and TRBJ2-7; D is unclear. CDR1 LGHNA and CDR2 YNFKEQ come from the germline V gene. Trimming stripped 3 bases from V and 0 bases from J, with 12 bases between. The CDR3 spans 15 residues. CDR3 sequence reads: CASSQGDSTSYEQYF. In nucleotides, the CDR3 is TGTGCCAGCAGCCAGGGTGACTCTACCTCCTACGAGCAGTACTTC.

This clone has a single count. This rearrangement joins TRBV21-1 to TRBJ1-1. TRBV21-1 counts as a pseudogene. There are 13 residues in the CDR3. CDR3: CASSRDRSGEAFF. CDR3 DNA: TGTGCCAGCAGCCGGGACCGCTCGGGTGAAGCTTTCTTT.

Within the sample, this clone is medium-sized (0.01 to 0.1%). V is TRBV19 and J is TRBJ2-7; D may correspond to TRBD1 or TRBD2 (6 bases each). CDR3 size: 15 residues. Between the trimmed V and J ends, which lost 11 bases and 2 bases, there was a span of 22 bases. Germline CDR1 and CDR2: LNHDA and SQIVND (reference sequence). The CDR3: CALQGTSSRAYEQYF. CDR3 sequence (DNA): TGTGCCCTTCAGGGGACTTCTTCGAGGGCCTACGAGCAGTACTTC.